This T cell receptor (beta chain) was obtained from a study of regulatory T cells in long-lasting Graves disease. Study-wide results and caveats: There were preferences for TRBV28, TRBJ1-2 and TRBJ2-5 in persistent disease. Graves' patients with persistent disease showed TCR diversity lower than patients newly diagnosed.

This clonotype was observed many times. No antigen is known for it. Regarding time point: newly diagnosed GD, antithyroid drugs for less than 3 months. Isolated PBMC RNA provided the starting material for the TCR library. The CDR3 totals 13 residues. Trimming took off 8 bases at V and 6 bases at J, with 16 bases between the two ends. Germline values: CDR1 MDHEN, CDR2 SYDVKM. Sequencing libraries for TCR beta were prepared with iRepertoire HTBI primers and Arm-PCR of CDR3 regions. From the multiplex PCR reads, TCRdb called clonotypes with MiXCR, one entry per CDR3 protein. The sample records over 200,000 distinct CDR3 sequences, approximately 16% being singletons.

The sample consisted of peripheral blood mononuclear cells (PBMCs), taken at new diagnosis, from a patient treated with antithyroid drugs. The receptor's source is a female donor with Graves disease. The rearrangement links TRBV28 to TRBJ1-2; TRBD1 might be the D (6 bases). This chain's CDR3 is CASGYAGADGYTF. The CDR3 DNA is TGTGCCAGCGGATACGCAGGGGCCGATGGCTACACCTTC.